This T cell receptor (beta chain) was captured by sequencing in a study of T cells in Graves' hyperthyroidism and ophthalmopathy. About the research overall: At the time of initial diagnosis and before any treatment, peripheral blood was collected.

Graves' hyperthyroidism was deemed stable given no ophthalmopathy progression within 18 months. The study based diagnoses on clinical symptoms, serum thyroxine and TRAb, thyroid ultrasound and orbital computed tomography. Researchers took RNA transcripts and amplified the TCR beta CDR3 regions from them. When the TCR CDR3 underwent first-round RT-PCR, the HTBI primer set was used. TCRdb re-analysed the multiplex PCR reads in MiXCR, keeping a single row per CDR3 protein. The table lists approximately 400,000 distinct CDR3 sequences, approximately 14% of them singletons. On this clonotype: Its antigen remains unknown. The junction shows a germline mismatch at one end, possibly a read error.

The CDR3 extends over 16 amino acids. Germline V lookup: CDR1 MDHEN, CDR2 SYDVKM. Study-wide results and limits: Ophthalmopathy was separated from stable hyperthyroidism by a 13 V-J model.

The sequencing input was blood. The sequence was collected from a woman under 30 with Graves' hyperthyroidism. The rearrangement uses TRBV28 and TRBJ1-5, with unresolved D. DNA of the CDR3: TGTGCCAGCACCCCTACAGTGGTGGCGTACAATCAGCCCAAGCATTTT. It is translated as CASTPTVVAYNQPKHF.